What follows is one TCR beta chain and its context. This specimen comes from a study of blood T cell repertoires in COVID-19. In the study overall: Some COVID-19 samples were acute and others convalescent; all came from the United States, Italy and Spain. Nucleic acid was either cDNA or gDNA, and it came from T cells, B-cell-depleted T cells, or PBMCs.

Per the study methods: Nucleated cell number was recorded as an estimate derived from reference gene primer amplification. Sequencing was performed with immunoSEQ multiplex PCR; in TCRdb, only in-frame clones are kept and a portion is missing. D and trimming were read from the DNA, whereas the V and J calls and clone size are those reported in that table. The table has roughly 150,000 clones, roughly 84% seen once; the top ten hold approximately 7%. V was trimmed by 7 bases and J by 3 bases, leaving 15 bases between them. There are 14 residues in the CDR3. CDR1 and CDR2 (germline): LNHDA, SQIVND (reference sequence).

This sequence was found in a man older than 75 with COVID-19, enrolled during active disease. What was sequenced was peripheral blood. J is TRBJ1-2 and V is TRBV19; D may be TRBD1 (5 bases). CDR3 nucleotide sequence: TGTGCCAGTAAAGAGGGAGGAGGGGACTATGGCTACACCTTC. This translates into CASKEGGGDYGYTF.